A single sample is the source of the 31 T cell receptor beta chains below, sequenced in a study of radiation and T cells in renal cell carcinoma. Generated by immunoSEQ multiplex PCR, the TCRdb table keeps only in-frame clones and is missing some. Of about 140,000 clones in the sample, 80% to 90% were seen once. Time point indicated: blood 4 weeks post-SBRT, at nephrectomy. Described treatment: 15 Gy SBRT to primary tumor, nephrectomy 4 weeks later. Source: blood, taken from a patient whose treatment included radiotherapy and nephrectomy. The receptors were gathered from a woman between 45 and 60 years old with renal cell carcinoma.

This clone appeared once. A read error may produce the germline difference seen at one junction end. The rearrangement uses TRBV19 and TRBJ1-2, with TRBD1 matching 7 bases. Germline-derived CDR1 and CDR2 are LNHDA and SQIVND (reference sequence). This CDR3 is 15 amino acids long. CDR3 nucleotide sequence: TGTGCTAGTATCGCGACAGGGCTAGTTAACTATGGCTACACCTTC. Translating gives CASIATGLVNYGYTF.

The V call is TRBV4-2, the J call TRBJ2-1, with D unclear. This CDR3 contains 15 residues. The ends were cut back, 5 bases at V and 0 bases at J, with 11 bases in the middle. Germline V gives CDR1 LGHNA, CDR2 YNFKEQ. In DNA, the CDR3 is TGTGCCAGCAGCACCCACCGTGGCTCCTACAATGAGCAGTTCTTC. This gives the protein CASSTHRGSYNEQFF.

V and J are TRBV5-5 and TRBJ2-1; no definite D call. V was clipped by 0 bases and J by 0 bases, with 7 bases between them. The CDR3 has 15 residues. Per germline, CDR1 SGHKS and CDR2 YYEKEE (reference sequence). The CDR3 loop is CASSLGDFSYNEQFF. The CDR3, as DNA: TGTGCCAGCAGCTTGGGCGACTTCTCCTACAATGAGCAGTTCTTC.

The chain has TRBV5-4 and TRBJ2-5; 8 bases fit TRBD2. CDR1 SGHNT and CDR2 YYREEE come from the germline V gene (reference sequence). J lost 3 bases, V lost 0 bases, and 4 bases had no gene match. This CDR3 region has 15 residues. As DNA, the CDR3 is TGTGCCAGCAGCTTGGCGGGAGGGCCAGAAGAGACCCAGTACTTC. Translation gives CASSLAGGPEETQYF.

The V and J genes are TRBV30 and TRBJ2-7; 8 bases are a match to TRBD2. In germline, CDR1 is GTSNPN, CDR2 SVGIG (reference sequence). With V trimmed by 3 bases and J by 0 bases, 4 bases remained unmatched. The CDR3 covers 14 residues. The CDR3 loop is CAWSRTSLSYEQYF. CDR3 in DNA: TGTGCCTGGAGCCGGACTAGCCTCTCCTACGAGCAGTACTTC.

The chain employs TRBV7-6 and TRBJ1-3; 8 bases are shared with TRBD1. Germline loops: CDR1 SGHVS, CDR2 FNYEAQ. Trimming cost V 5 bases and J 3 bases; bases outside gene matches: 9. The CDR3 totals 16 residues. The CDR3 is CASSPTDREIGNTIYF. The CDR3 DNA reads as TGTGCCAGCAGCCCGACGGACAGGGAAATTGGAAACACCATATATTTT.

This rearrangement joins TRBV5-6 to TRBJ1-1; D is ambiguous. The CDR3 extends over 15 amino acids. V lost 1 base, J lost 1 base, and 11 bases lay in between. Germline V gene data show CDR1 as SGHDT and CDR2 as YYEEEE. CDR3 amino acids: CASSLYGLGNTEAFF. The DNA of the CDR3 is TGTGCCAGCAGCTTGTACGGCCTGGGGAACACTGAAGCTTTCTTT.

This clone has just a few counts. The chain combines TRBV6-5 with TRBJ1-5, with D possibly TRBD1 on 6 matching bases. Germline V gene data show CDR1 as MNHEY and CDR2 as SVGAGI. The CDR3 loop spans 14 amino acids. V shed 5 bases and J shed 9 bases, with 17 bases lying between them. The CDR3 reads CASSPMGGVRPQHF. CDR3 sequence (DNA): TGTGCCAGCAGTCCTATGGGGGGCGTACGGCCCCAGCATTTT.

This chain connects TRBV5-6 to TRBJ1-1; D unclear. This CDR3 is built from 14 residues. V lost 0 bases and J lost 1, with 7 bases in between. The germline gives CDR1 SGHDT, CDR2 YYEEEE. CDR3 protein: CASSLGTRNTEAFF. The CDR3 DNA sequence: TGTGCCAGCAGCTTGGGGACGAGGAACACTGAAGCTTTCTTT.

The V and J genes are TRBV7-2 and TRBJ2-7; D not resolved. The germline V gene encodes CDR1 SGHTA and CDR2 FQGNSA. V gave up 6 bases and J gave up 3 bases, with 15 bases separating them. The CDR3 is 14 amino acids. Written as DNA, the CDR3 is TGTGCCAGCAGTTCCCCAGCCAACAACTACGAGCAGTACTTC. Amino acid sequence: CASSSPANNYEQYF. Based on the CDR3 plus reference TRBV7-2 and TRBJ2-7, the full variable domain is GAGVSQSPSNKVTEKGKDVELRCDPISGHTALYWYRQSLGQGLEFLIYFQGNSAPDKSGLPSDRFSAERTGGSVSTLTIQRTQQEDSAVYLCASSSPANNYEQYFGPGTRLTVT.

The chain links TRBV9 to TRBJ1-4; perhaps TRBD1 as D (5 bases). CDR1 and CDR2 from the germline V gene are SGDLS and YYNGEE. This CDR3 has 17 amino acids. V lost 4 bases, J lost 0 bases, and 16 bases lay in between. The CDR3 here is CASSTGGTAATNEKLFF. The CDR3 DNA is TGTGCCAGCAGCACTGGGGGAACCGCTGCAACTAATGAAAAACTGTTTTTT.

The V call is TRBV7-3, the J call TRBJ1-4; D is unclear. V lost 0 bases to trimming and J lost 7 bases, with 6 bases between them. Germline V CDR1 and CDR2: SGHTA, FQGTGA. The CDR3 has 13 residues. The CDR3 nucleotides are TGTGCCAGCAGCTTAACATCAGGTGAAAAACTGTTTTTT. Its translation: CASSLTSGEKLFF.

This clone was seen more than once but under ten times. The CDR3 spells CASSLSRNTEAFF. As DNA, the CDR3 is TGCGCCAGCAGCTTGTCCCGGAACACTGAAGCTTTCTTT. This chain links TRBV5-1 with TRBJ1-1, with no clear D. The CDR3 runs to 13 residues. Between the trimmed V and J ends, which lost 1 base and 1 base, there was a span of 5 bases. CDR1 is SGHRS, CDR2 YFSETQ, per germline.

This clone occurred once. The gene calls are TRBV4-3 and TRBJ1-3; D remains ambiguous. Germline V gene sequence: CDR1 LGHNA, CDR2 YSLEER. The CDR3 has 15 residues. V was cut by 1 base and J by 7 bases, with 14 bases left in between. CDR3 amino acids: CASSQAWGGVNTIYF. The CDR3 DNA follows: TGCGCCAGCAGCCAAGCCTGGGGTGGGGTGAACACCATATATTTT.

The rearrangement joins TRBV7-3 to TRBJ2-6, with D possibly being TRBD1 (6 bases). The ends were cut back, 5 bases at V and 0 bases at J, with 11 bases in the middle. CDR3 size: 16 residues. The germline V gene has CDR1 SGHTA and CDR2 FQGTGA. The CDR3 DNA follows: TGTGCCAGCAGCCCGACAGGCCCCTCTGGGGCCAACGTCCTGACTTTC. Translating gives CASSPTGPSGANVLTF.

In DNA, the CDR3 is TGTGCCAGCAGTGAAGGGGGCTACAATCAGCCCCAGCATTTT. This gives the protein CASSEGGYNQPQHF. The chain recombines TRBV9 with TRBJ1-5; TRBD1 matches at 7 bases. The V gene's germline CDR1 is SGDLS and CDR2 YYNGEE. The V and J ends lost 5 bases and 3 bases, in that order; junction bases with no gene match: 5. The CDR3 loop spans 14 amino acids. Based on the CDR3 plus reference TRBV9 and TRBJ1-5, the full variable domain is DSGVTQTPKHLITATGQRVTLRCSPRSGDLSVYWYQQSLDQGLQFLIQYYNGEERAKGNILERFSAQQFPDLHSELNLSSLELGDSALYFCASSEGGYNQPQHFGDGTRLSIL.

The chain recombines TRBV7-2 with TRBJ2-1, with 9 bases lining up with TRBD2. Trimming cost V 4 bases and J 3 bases; bases outside gene matches: 4. Germline V CDR1 and CDR2: SGHTA, FQGNSA. The CDR3 is 15 residues long. CDR3 residues: CASSSSGENYNEQFF. The CDR3, as DNA: TGTGCCAGCAGCTCTAGCGGGGAAAACTACAATGAGCAGTTCTTC.

The rearrangement joins TRBV28 to TRBJ2-5, with a weak D call TRBD2 (6 bases). CDR1 MDHEN and CDR2 SYDVKM come from the germline V gene. The CDR3 extends over 19 amino acids. V was shortened by 4 bases and J by 5 bases, with 29 bases between the two germline ends. The CDR3 bases are TGTGCCAGCAGTTGGAACCACCTTCTATGGGGGGTCCAAAGGGAGACCCAGTACTTC. Its protein is CASSWNHLLWGVQRETQYF. Full variable domain (missing parts from reference TRBV28 and TRBJ2-5): DVKVTQSSRYLVKRTGEKVFLECVQDMDHENMFWYRQDPGLGLRLIYFSYDVKMKEKGDIPEGYSVSREKKERFSLILESASTNQTSMYLCASSWNHLLWGVQRETQYFGPGTRLLVL.

V is TRBV28 and J is TRBJ1-1, with TRBD1 identical over 7 bases. This CDR3 has 22 amino acids. Trimming took 5 bases from V and 4 from J; bases not matched to a gene: 31. In germline, CDR1 is MDHEN, CDR2 SYDVKM. The CDR3 is CASSSYTTSPGGGSSFFTEAFF. The DNA of the CDR3 is TGTGCCAGCAGTAGTTACACGACCTCCCCCGGAGGGGGCTCAAGTTTCTTCACTGAAGCTTTCTTT.

The count of this clone is one. The genes are TRBV6-5 and TRBJ1-2; D is possibly TRBD1 (5 bases). The V and J ends lost 6 bases and 8 bases respectively, with 16 bases between them. The CDR3 has 13 residues. Germline V gives CDR1 MNHEY, CDR2 SVGAGI. Here the CDR3 reads CASRPTGVGGYTF. CDR3 in DNA: TGTGCCAGCAGGCCCACAGGAGTGGGCGGCTACACCTTC.

CDR3 DNA: TGCAGCGTTGACAGGACAGCGGGTAATGAGCAGTTCTTC. The encoded protein is CSVDRTAGNEQFF. The chain links TRBV29-1 to TRBJ2-1; D assignment may be TRBD1 or TRBD2 (6 bases each). The germline V gene has CDR1 SQVTM and CDR2 ANQGSEA. V was clipped by 3 bases and J by 7 bases, with 13 bases between them. This CDR3 spans 13 amino acids.

The gene calls are TRBV5-4 and TRBJ2-3; possible D gene TRBD1, 6 bases. This CDR3 has 15 residues. The ends were cut back, 0 bases at V and 5 bases at J, with 13 bases in the middle. Germline assignment: CDR1 SGHNT and CDR2 YYREEE (reference sequence). The CDR3 sequence is CASSLVGVGGDTQYF. The CDR3 DNA follows: TGTGCCAGCAGCTTGGTAGGTGTAGGGGGAGATACGCAGTATTTT.

V gene TRBV28 combines with J gene TRBJ1-4; D uncertain. The V gene lost 5 bases and the J gene lost 0 bases, with 13 bases spanning the gap. Germline lookup yields CDR1 MDHEN and CDR2 SYDVKM. The CDR3 sequence is 16 residues long. The CDR3 DNA reads as TGTGCCAGCAGTCTCGATAGGGCTGCAACTAATGAAAAACTGTTTTTT. Encoded protein: CASSLDRAATNEKLFF. The entire variable domain, with the rest obtained from reference TRBV28 and TRBJ1-4, is as follows: DVKVTQSSRYLVKRTGEKVFLECVQDMDHENMFWYRQDPGLGLRLIYFSYDVKMKEKGDIPEGYSVSREKKERFSLILESASTNQTSMYLCASSLDRAATNEKLFFGSGTQLSVL.

V and J are TRBV27 and TRBJ2-7; D call uncertain. The germline V gene encodes CDR1 MNHEY and CDR2 SMNVEV (reference sequence). The CDR3 is made up of 14 amino acids. The ends were cut back, 1 base at V and 3 bases at J, with 10 bases in the middle. The CDR3 DNA is TGTGCCAGCAGTTTATTTGGCAGGAACTACGAGCAGTACTTC. It yields the protein CASSLFGRNYEQYF.

This clone appeared once. This sequence joins TRBV7-8 and TRBJ1-4, with D tentatively TRBD1 (5 bases). The germline gives CDR1 SGHVS, CDR2 FQNEAQ. The length of the CDR3 is 14 residues. The germline V and J ends were trimmed by 1 base and 5 bases, with 8 bases remaining between them. CDR3 in amino acids: CASSLGGSNEKLFF. Written as DNA, the CDR3 is TGTGCCAGCAGCTTAGGGGGGAGCAATGAAAAACTGTTTTTT.

The chain is built from TRBV11-1 and TRBJ2-3; 8 nucleotides align to TRBD1. Germline V gene data show CDR1 as SGHAT and CDR2 as FQDESV (reference sequence). There are 16 residues in the CDR3. J gave up 1 base and V 5 bases, and 8 bases lay outside the gene matches. The CDR3 is CASSIGQGRGTDTQYF. The CDR3, as DNA: TGTGCCAGCAGCATAGGACAGGGACGGGGCACAGATACGCAGTATTTT.

The V and J genes are TRBV7-9 and TRBJ2-5; 12 bases are shared with TRBD2. CDR3 length equals 15 residues. The V and J ends lost 2 bases and 5 bases, in that order; junction bases with no gene match: 3. Germline V gene data show CDR1 as SEHNR and CDR2 as FQNEAQ (reference sequence). The CDR3 here is CASSLPSGGAETQYF. The CDR3 bases are TGTGCCAGCAGCTTACCTAGCGGGGGGGCGGAGACCCAGTACTTC. Using reference TRBV7-9 and TRBJ2-5 for the parts outside the CDR3, the full variable domain is DTGVSQNPRHKITKRGQNVTFRCDPISEHNRLYWYRQTLGQGPEFLTYFQNEAQLEKSRLLSDRFSAERPKGSFSTLEIQRTEQGDSAMYLCASSLPSGGAETQYFGPGTRLLVL.

V gene TRBV9 combines with J gene TRBJ2-2; 8 positions match TRBD2. J gave up 6 bases and V 2 bases, and 15 bases lay outside the gene matches. CDR3 length equals 18 residues. CDR1 SGDLS and CDR2 YYNGEE come from the germline V gene. The CDR3 protein is CASSVSGGAGGFAGELFF. DNA for the CDR3: TGTGCCAGCAGCGTTTCTGGTGGCGCGGGAGGATTTGCCGGGGAGCTGTTTTTT.

This sequence joins TRBV28 and TRBJ1-2, with TRBD1 identical over 12 bases. Germline CDR1 is MDHEN and CDR2 is SYDVKM. The junction had 16 bases not matched to a gene; V was cut back by 7 bases and J by 7 bases. The CDR3 extends over 17 amino acids. The CDR3: CASTPPGTGGGNFGYTF. The CDR3 nucleotides are TGTGCCAGCACTCCCCCCGGGACAGGGGGCGGAAATTTTGGCTACACCTTC.

The V gene is TRBV5-5, the J gene TRBJ1-4; D unclear. This CDR3 is 14 amino acids long. Trimming removed 4 bases from V and 8 bases from J, with 15 bases in between. Germline loops: CDR1 SGHKS, CDR2 YYEKEE (reference sequence). The CDR3 DNA is TGTGCCAGCAGCCTAACCGGGATCCCGGAAAAACTGTTTTTT. It translates to CASSLTGIPEKLFF. The full variable domain, with the rest looked up from reference TRBV5-5 and TRBJ1-4, is DAGVTQSPTHLIKTRGQQVTLRCSPISGHKSVSWYQQVLGQGPQFIFQYYEKEERGRGNFPDRFSARQFPNYSSELNVNALLLGDSALYLCASSLTGIPEKLFFGSGTQLSVL.

The chain has TRBV27 and TRBJ1-5, with 7 bases lining up with TRBD1. The junction had 6 bases not matched to a gene; V was cut back by 4 bases and J by 6 bases. Germline CDR1 and CDR2: MNHEY and SMNVEV (reference sequence). The CDR3 extends over 14 amino acids. The CDR3 sequence is CASSSDREAQPQHF. CDR3 DNA sequence: TGTGCCAGCAGTTCAGACAGGGAGGCTCAGCCCCAGCATTTT.